The 21 T cell receptor beta chains below come from one sample, sequenced in a study of shared clonotypes between healthy human individuals. Produced via immunoSEQ multiplex PCR; TCRdb's table is partial and in-frame only. The data contain about 380,000 clones, roughly 96% of them singletons. Sequenced sample: memory CD8+ T cells sorted from blood. The subset was: CD45RO+ cells pooled with CCR7-negative TemRA cells. These receptors all stem from a man aged 25-40 years in good health.

This chain links TRBV30 with TRBJ2-5; unclear D gene. V was trimmed by 4 bases and J by 1 base, leaving 13 bases between them. The CDR3 covers 14 residues. CDR1 and CDR2 (germline): GTSNPN, SVGIG (reference sequence). CDR3 loop: CAWKERIFQETQYF. For the CDR3, the DNA is TGTGCCTGGAAGGAACGGATATTCCAAGAGACCCAGTACTTC.

J is TRBJ2-4 and V is TRBV2, with 9 bases identical to TRBD1. This CDR3 spans 16 amino acids. From germline, CDR1 is SNHLY and CDR2 FYNNEI. V gave up 5 bases and J gave up 0 bases; unmatched junction bases: 5. The CDR3 reads CASSQQGASAKNIQYF. The CDR3 coding sequence is TGTGCCAGCAGTCAACAGGGGGCCTCAGCCAAAAACATTCAGTACTTC.

This chain uses TRBV4-1 with TRBJ2-3; 8 nucleotides align to TRBD2. There are 19 residues in the CDR3. V shed 0 bases, J shed 1 base, and the junction held 12 bases outside the gene matches. CDR1 and CDR2 (germline): MGHRA, YSYEKL. DNA of the CDR3: TGCGCCAGCAGCCAAGATACCGTAGGGCTAGCGGGTCGCACAGATACGCAGTATTTT. This gives the protein CASSQDTVGLAGRTDTQYF.

This chain joins TRBV27 and TRBJ2-1; D is perhaps TRBD2 (6 bases). V gave up 3 bases and J gave up 4 bases, with 13 bases separating them. Germline V gene data show CDR1 as MNHEY and CDR2 as SMNVEV (reference sequence). This CDR3 is built from 15 residues. The CDR3 DNA reads as TGTGCCAGCAGTTTGTACCGGGAGTGGTACAATGAGCAGTTCTTC. Protein: CASSLYREWYNEQFF.

The chain uses TRBV5-4 and TRBJ1-3, with 8 bases matching TRBD1. J lost 0 bases, V lost 2 bases, and 16 bases had no gene match. This CDR3 spans 20 amino acids. Germline V gene lookup returns CDR1 SGHNT and CDR2 YYREEE (reference sequence). The CDR3 DNA reads as TGTGCCAGCAGCTTCCAGAAGGGACAGGACCTTTTGAGCTCTGGAAACACCATATATTTT. Protein: CASSFQKGQDLLSSGNTIYF.

This clone was recorded only once. The chain carries TRBV27 and TRBJ2-2; D is unclear. Germline CDR1 MNHEY, CDR2 SMNVEV (reference sequence). Trimming stripped 6 bases from V and 4 bases from J, with 3 bases between. CDR3 length: 11 residues. The DNA of the CDR3 is TGTGCCAGCAGGAGCACCGGGGAGCTGTTTTTT. It codes for CASRSTGELFF.

The chain links TRBV15 to TRBJ2-4; possible D gene TRBD2, 6 bases. The V end was cut by 2 bases, the J end by 6 bases, with 17 bases between. CDR1 LNHNV and CDR2 YYDKDF come from the germline V gene (reference sequence). This CDR3 is 16 amino acids long. In DNA form, the CDR3 reads TGTGCCACCAGCAGAACCCGGGACTCACCCGTAAACATTCAGTACTTC. As protein: CATSRTRDSPVNIQYF.

The chain carries TRBV6-5 and TRBJ2-1; 11 bases are a match to TRBD1. After removal of 3 bases from V and 6 bases from J, the junction contained 4 bases not matched to a gene. The CDR3 is made up of 15 amino acids. Germline lookup yields CDR1 MNHEY and CDR2 SVGAGI. CDR3 protein: CASSYSGTGGNEQFF. The CDR3 DNA reads as TGTGCCAGCAGTTATTCCGGGACAGGGGGCAATGAGCAGTTCTTC.

This chain uses TRBV4-1 with TRBJ2-2; 7 nucleotides agree with TRBD2. With 5 bases clipped from V and 1 base from J, the junction kept 7 bases outside the gene matches. This CDR3 has 16 residues. CDR1 is MGHRA and CDR2 is YSYEKL in the germline V gene. Here the CDR3 DNA reads TGCGCCAGCAGCTACGTCCTAGCGGTGAACACCGGGGAGCTGTTTTTT. Translation gives CASSYVLAVNTGELFF.

V is TRBV13 and J is TRBJ2-3; 10 bases fit TRBD2. V lost 1 base to trimming and J lost 4 bases; unmatched junction nucleotides: 5. Per the germline V gene, CDR1 is PRHDT and CDR2 is FYEKMQ (reference sequence). This CDR3 has 16 residues. This CDR3 is CASSLVTSGIPDTQYF. The DNA for the CDR3 is TGTGCCAGCAGCTTAGTTACTAGCGGGATTCCAGATACGCAGTATTTT.

V usage is TRBV4-1 and J usage is TRBJ1-1, with D possibly TRBD1 on 5 matching bases. CDR1 is MGHRA, CDR2 YSYEKL, per germline. The CDR3 is 13 residues long. V lost 0 bases to trimming and J lost 5 bases, with 7 bases between them. CDR3 DNA sequence: TGCGCCAGCAGCCAAGATGACAGAACTGAAGCTTTCTTT. Translated: CASSQDDRTEAFF.

V gene TRBV4-1 combines with J gene TRBJ2-7; D call uncertain. The CDR3 has 14 amino acids. CDR1 is MGHRA, CDR2 YSYEKL, per germline. V dropped 2 bases and J dropped 2 bases, with 10 bases sitting between them. CDR3 amino acids: CASSQLVSTYEQYF. The CDR3 bases are TGCGCCAGCAGCCAACTAGTTTCTACCTACGAGCAGTACTTC.

The count of this clone is one. V usage is TRBV29-1 and J usage is TRBJ2-7; 7 nucleotides match TRBD1. After removal of 4 bases from V and 1 base from J, the junction contained 4 bases not matched to a gene. Germline CDR1 SQVTM, CDR2 ANQGSEA. The CDR3 length is 13 residues. The CDR3 region has the DNA TGCAGCGTTGTGGACAGGTATTCCTACGAGCAGTACTTC. It translates to CSVVDRYSYEQYF.

The genes are TRBV11-3 and TRBJ2-2; D gene ambiguous. The V end was cut by 2 bases, the J end by 6 bases, with 4 bases between. The CDR3 covers 12 residues. The V gene's germline CDR1 is SGHNT and CDR2 YENEEA. CDR3 bases: TGTGCCAGCAGCTTAAGGGCCGGGGAGCTGTTTTTT. It yields the protein CASSLRAGELFF. Based on the CDR3 plus reference TRBV11-3 and TRBJ2-2, the full variable domain is EAGVVQSPRYKIIEKKQPVAFWCNPISGHNTLYWYLQNLGQGPELLIRYENEEAVDDSQLPKDRFSAERLKGVDSTLKIQPAELGDSAVYLCASSLRAGELFFGEGSRLTVL.

Comment on this clone: Other DNA sequences within the sample encode an identical CDR3. The chain has TRBV5-1 and TRBJ2-7; D is ambiguous. CDR3 length equals 13 residues. Germline values: CDR1 SGHRS, CDR2 YFSETQ. Trimming cost V 4 bases and J 1 base, with 9 bases left between them. In DNA, the CDR3 is TGCGCCAGCAGCCCCGGGCCTTCCTACGAGCAGTACTTC. Amino acids: CASSPGPSYEQYF.

This chain connects TRBV6-1 to TRBJ2-1; the D gene is possibly TRBD2 (6 bases). The CDR3 has 15 amino acids. Germline V gives CDR1 MNHNS, CDR2 SASEGT. The V end was cut by 2 bases, the J end by 2 bases, with 10 bases between. The CDR3 bases are TGTGCCAGCAGTGAATCGGCGGGGCCCTACAATGAGCAGTTCTTC. Protein sequence: CASSESAGPYNEQFF.

The chain employs TRBV20-1 and TRBJ2-7; D unclear. V lost 5 bases and J lost 3, with 5 bases in between. The CDR3 runs 10 residues. Germline V gene sequence: CDR1 DFQATT, CDR2 SNEGSKA (reference sequence). CDR3 protein: CSAPSYEQYF. The CDR3 DNA reads as TGCAGTGCTCCTAGCTACGAGCAGTACTTC.

The chain recombines TRBV6-5 with TRBJ2-7; 7 nucleotides match TRBD1. Germline values: CDR1 MNHEY, CDR2 SVGAGI. V gave up 2 bases and J gave up 3 bases; unmatched junction bases: 7. This CDR3 contains 15 residues. CDR3 DNA sequence: TGTGCCAGCAGTTACCGCAGACAGGGCAACTACGAGCAGTACTTC. It specifies CASSYRRQGNYEQYF.

This clone was observed a single time. The chain combines TRBV27 with TRBJ2-7, with 10 bases matching TRBD2. The CDR3 runs to 13 residues. Germline trimming cut 3 bases from V and 8 bases from J; bases unmatched to any gene: 4. The germline CDR1 and CDR2 sequences are MNHEY and SMNVEV (reference sequence). CDR3 nucleotides: TGTGCCAGCAGTTTCCTAGCGGGAGTTAAGCAGTACTTC. This translates into CASSFLAGVKQYF.

The chain carries TRBV13 and TRBJ1-5; TRBD1 matches 7 bases. This CDR3 has 14 residues. V was pared by 4 bases and J by 6 bases, with 6 bases of the junction left unmatched. The germline CDR1 and CDR2 sequences are PRHDT and FYEKMQ (reference sequence). CDR3 DNA sequence: TGTGCCAGCAGCTCACGACAGGGTGGTCAGCCCCAGCATTTT. Translated: CASSSRQGGQPQHF.

The CDR3: CASSYLGGSRPDTQYF. CDR3 nucleotides: TGTGCCAGCAGTTATTTGGGCGGGAGTCGCCCAGATACGCAGTATTTT. This sequence joins TRBV6-5 and TRBJ2-3; 7 bases line up with TRBD2. This CDR3 region has 16 residues. Trimming cost V 3 bases and J 4 bases; bases outside gene matches: 10. Germline loops: CDR1 MNHEY, CDR2 SVGAGI.